This T cell receptor (beta chain) stems from a study of T cells in Graves' hyperthyroidism and ophthalmopathy (dated by TCRdb to about 2019). In terms of the full investigation: Peripheral blood samples were taken at initial diagnosis, before any treatment was given. The 75 to 100 discovery patients were divided at random into training and test sets in a 7:3 ratio. Thyroid tissue and blood T-cell repertoires from over 5 Graves' hyperthyroidism patients were also compared in the study. Following sampling, methimazole starting at 30 mg daily was given to hyperthyroidism patients, and high-dose intravenous methylprednisolone was given to ophthalmopathy patients. TCR Vbeta CDR3 sequencing of some 140 peripheral blood samples (under 45 ophthalmopathy, 75 or so hyperthyroidism and roughly 17 progressor patients) is reported in the paper. A discovery cohort of fewer than 110 patients, fewer than 50 with Graves' ophthalmopathy and over 55 with stable Graves' hyperthyroidism, was used to find distinguishing TCR V-J signatures. Prospective prediction of ophthalmopathy was tested in an independent validation cohort consisting of roughly 20 hyperthyroidism patients and 15 or so patients who later progressed to ophthalmopathy. Overall study outcomes, separate from this receptor: Most expanded thyroid clonotypes (frequency above 0.001) were also detected in blood, suggesting blood repertoires may reflect thyroid immune responses. During validation, the model predicted progression to ophthalmopathy a median of around 6 months ahead of onset, with 70.59% sensitivity and about 72% specificity. No statistical method was used to fix the sample size in advance, and group allocation was not hidden from the investigators. Ophthalmopathy was separated from stable hyperthyroidism by a 13 V-J signature model, with over 85% sensitivity and about 81% specificity obtained in cross-validation and 80%/75% obtained in testing.

Stable Graves' hyperthyroidism was defined as the absence of progression to ophthalmopathy over 18 months of follow-up. Hyperthyroidism patients were newly diagnosed, had a disease duration of under 2 months, and were aged 18 to 65 years. The study excluded patients with uncontrolled infections, other autoimmune diseases, pregnancy or lactation. Diagnoses were based on clinical symptoms, serum thyroxine and TRAb, thyroid ultrasound and orbital computed tomography. PBMCs were separated from approximately 9.9 ml of fresh peripheral blood using Ficoll-Paque density gradient centrifugation. Trizol reagent was used to extract total RNA, and RNA quality was then checked on an Agilent 2100 Bioanalyzer. From its cysteine to its phenylalanine, the CDR3 spans 15 amino acids. The DNA shown is the 45-base CDR3, in frame from base 1. Compared with germline, V lacks 3 bases and J lacks 2 bases; bases without a gene match: 6. As encoded in the germline V gene, CDR1 is SGDLS while CDR2 is YYNGEE.

Note on this clonotype: Which antigen it targets is not known. Base qualities are missing; no much larger clone stands one base away.

The TCR beta CDR3 regions were amplified from RNA transcripts. A first-round RT-PCR of the TCR CDR3 used the HTBI primer set with the Qiagen OneStep RT-PCR kit. Libraries were constructed in a second round of multiplex PCR, after which size selection and purification were performed. Libraries were sequenced paired-end with 100 bp reads on an Illumina HiSeq2000. Regarding the original processing steps: SOAPnuke was used to process the raw data, with reads discarded if the reads contained adapters or uncalled bases, had a mean Phred below 15, or lacked an exact constant-primer or identifier match. COPE v1.2.5 was used to merge the high-quality paired reads, and each unique nucleotide sequence was defined as a clonotype. MiTCR v1.1 was used to align the clonotypes against IMGT TRBV, TRBD and TRBJ reference segments. Only V-J combinations with frequency above 0.0001, covering about 99% of repertoires, were analysed. The TCS score was defined as F50 (clonal expansion) divided by E x V (chaos), with BLOSUM62-based TCRdist calculated between CDR3 peptides within each V-J. Welch's t-statistics and random forest reduced several hundred V-J features to under 15, which were used in a naive Bayes classifier (R e1071). TCRdb trimmed the raw reads at Q25, called clones with MiXCR and kept productive beta chains. For every CDR3 protein sequence, its rows merge into one entry that carries the most common genes and DNA. In this record, the V and J calls reflect TCRdb's handling and not the investigators' own analysis. The sample includes some 300,000 distinct CDR3 sequences, with about 15% observed a single time. The top ten clones comprise around a third of the sample.

This chain joins TRBV9 to TRBJ2-3, and 7 junction bases match TRBD2. Sequenced: blood. This clonotype originated in a man younger than 45 with Graves' hyperthyroidism. For the CDR3, the sequence is CASSESGRYTDTQYF. The DNA reads as follows: TGTGCCAGCAGCGAATCCGGGAGGTACACAGATACGCAGTATTTT.